These 16 T cell receptor beta chains came from one sample sequenced in a study of blood T cells in healthy people across ages (dated by TCRdb to between 2014 and 2017). Library creation used 5' RACE. This sample was sequenced with an Illumina HiSeq 2500. A second roughly 7 to 11 cycle PCR used a sample-barcoded 5' primer and a J-beta primer mix. TCRdb's own reprocessing of the public reads used fastp at Q25 and MiXCR and kept productive beta chains. Entries that share a CDR3 protein sequence are merged under the most common genes and DNA. This sample has 2 million or so distinct CDR3 sequences in its table, and about 49% of those were observed once. The top ten hold approximately 2.1% of the sample. Input material: blood. These receptors were taken from a woman between 40 and 55 years old in good health.

This clonotype was picked up a small number of times. The chain joins TRBV4-3 to TRBJ2-5; D gene unclear. The DNA end is a closer match to TRBJ2-7, so the J assignment may be wrong. This CDR3 region has 13 residues. Per germline, CDR1 LGHNA and CDR2 YSLEER. CDR3: CASSLWRLYEQYF. CDR3 coding DNA: TGCGCCAGCAGCCTCTGGCGGTTATACGAGCAGTACTTC.

The count of this clonotype is one. The CDR3 bases are TGCGCCAGCAGCCAAGACCGGTCGGAAGGGTCCTACAATGAGCAGTACTTC. This gives the protein CASSQDRSEGSYNEQYF. V usage is TRBV4-1 and J usage is TRBJ2-1; D remains ambiguous. TRBJ2-7 matches the DNA end more closely, so the J call is doubtful. The CDR3 is made up of 17 amino acids. CDR1 is MGHRA, CDR2 YSYEKL, per germline.

The V and J genes are TRBV12-3 or TRBV12-4 and TRBJ2-7; D is ambiguous. The CDR3 loop spans 12 amino acids. V gave up 2 bases and J gave up 6 bases, with 8 bases separating them. The DNA for the CDR3 is TGTGCCAGCAGTTTATCTCAGGCCGAGCAGTACTTC. This encodes CASSLSQAEQYF.

This clonotype was counted only a few times. The CDR3 DNA reads as TGTGCCAGCAGGCGACAGGGGGTTAGACCTTACGAGCAGTACTTC. This translates into CASRRQGVRPYEQYF. The V gene is TRBV7-9, the J gene TRBJ2-7, with TRBD1 identical over 9 bases. The germline V gene encodes CDR1 SEHNR and CDR2 FQNEAQ (reference sequence). With V trimmed by 6 bases and J by 4 bases, 10 bases remained unmatched. The CDR3 length is 15 residues.

J is TRBJ2-3 and V is TRBV10-3, with D perhaps TRBD1 (5 bases). The V gene's germline CDR1 is ENHRY and CDR2 SYGVKD. V was pared by 3 bases and J by 4 bases, with 11 bases between. This CDR3 contains 14 residues. The DNA of the CDR3 is TGTGCCATCAGTGAAGGGGCCCCCCCAGATACGCAGTATTTT. It encodes CAISEGAPPDTQYF.

The V gene is TRBV20-1, the J gene TRBJ2-5; 11 bases align to TRBD2. CDR3 length: 14 residues. V lost 7 bases and J lost 5; bases outside the gene matches: 9. CDR1 DFQATT and CDR2 SNEGSKA come from the germline V gene (reference sequence). CDR3 coding DNA: TGCAGTGGCTGGACTAGCGGGTTGAGGGAGACCCAGTACTTC. It is translated as CSGWTSGLRETQYF.

J is TRBJ2-5 and V is TRBV11-2; 7 bases line up with TRBD1. The CDR3 totals 13 residues. Germline CDR1 SGHAT, CDR2 FQNNGV. J gave up 5 bases and V 5 bases, and 5 bases lay outside the gene matches. The chain's CDR3 is CASSQTGIETQYF. As DNA, the CDR3 is TGTGCCAGCAGCCAGACAGGGATTGAGACCCAGTACTTC. Filled out from reference TRBV11-2 and TRBJ2-5, the complete variable domain reads EAGVAQSPRYKIIEKRQSVAFWCNPISGHATLYWYQQILGQGPKLLIQFQNNGVVDDSQLPKDRFSAERLKGVDSTLKIQPAKLEDSAVYLCASSQTGIETQYFGPGTRLLVL.

The chain carries TRBV4-1 and TRBJ1-2; 8 positions agree with TRBD1. V lost 5 bases and J lost 4; bases outside the gene matches: 15. The CDR3 is 17 residues long. The germline V gene encodes CDR1 MGHRA and CDR2 YSYEKL. This CDR3 reads CASSDLPRDRYGYGYTF. CDR3 in DNA: TGCGCCAGCAGCGACCTTCCCCGGGACAGGTATGGCTATGGCTACACCTTC.

V and J are TRBV6-1 and TRBJ2-1; D is uncertain. Germline lookup yields CDR1 MNHNS and CDR2 SASEGT. V shed 2 bases and J shed 4 bases, with 18 bases lying between them. CDR3 length: 17 amino acids. Written as DNA, the CDR3 is TGTGCCAGCAGTGAAAAGGGTACAGTTAATCTTTACAATGAGCAGTTCTTC. It specifies CASSEKGTVNLYNEQFF.

This sequence joins TRBV20-1 and TRBJ2-5, with D unclear. The CDR3 has 11 residues. Germline V gives CDR1 DFQATT, CDR2 SNEGSKA (reference sequence). V was shortened by 6 bases and J by 6 bases, with 11 bases between the two germline ends. The CDR3 here is CSAALRKTQYF. CDR3 sequence (DNA): TGCAGTGCGGCCCTGAGGAAGACCCAGTACTTC.

This clonotype appeared a few times. The chain combines TRBV27 with TRBJ2-4; either TRBD1 or TRBD2 may fit D (5 bases each). The V gene's germline CDR1 is MNHEY and CDR2 SMNVEV (reference sequence). Trimming stripped 5 bases from V and 3 bases from J, with 14 bases between. This CDR3 region has 15 residues. For the CDR3, the DNA is TGTGCCAGCAGTCCCGGGACGGTCAACAAAAACATTCAGTACTTC. Translated: CASSPGTVNKNIQYF.

V and J are TRBV15 and TRBJ2-5; D is unclear. Germline V gene data show CDR1 as LNHNV and CDR2 as YYDKDF (reference sequence). The CDR3 spans 17 residues. V was cut by 1 base and J by 2 bases, with 17 bases left in between. Written as DNA, the CDR3 is TGTGCCACCAGCAGAGTGCCCTCGGCCCTAATGCAAGAGACCCAGTACTTC. It yields the protein CATSRVPSALMQETQYF.

The rearrangement links TRBV9 to TRBJ2-3; D not resolved. V was trimmed by 0 bases and J by 5 bases, leaving 7 bases between them. Germline-derived CDR1 and CDR2 are SGDLS and YYNGEE. This CDR3 has 13 amino acids. The CDR3 spells CASSVAVGDTQYF. The CDR3 DNA reads as TGTGCCAGCAGCGTAGCGGTAGGAGATACGCAGTATTTT.

The chain is built from TRBV7-2 and TRBJ2-1; D remains ambiguous. The CDR3 consists of 13 residues. The V gene's germline CDR1 is SGHTA and CDR2 FQGNSA. V was clipped by 6 bases and J by 3 bases, with 9 bases between them. CDR3 DNA: TGTGCCAGCAGAGACCCCAACTACAATGAGCAGTTCTTC. It codes for CASRDPNYNEQFF.

This chain links TRBV15 with TRBJ2-7; 10 nucleotides line up with TRBD2. Germline lookup yields CDR1 LNHNV and CDR2 YYDKDF (reference sequence). The trim removed 8 bases at V and 1 base at J, leaving 8 bases unmatched. The CDR3 is 15 amino acids. CDR3 sequence (DNA): TGTGCCACCGCGGGGGGACTAGCGTTATCCTACGAGCAGTACTTC. Protein product: CATAGGLALSYEQYF. The full variable domain, in which reference TRBV15 and TRBJ2-7 provide the parts outside the CDR3, is DAMVIQNPRYQVTQFGKPVTLSCSQTLNHNVMYWYQQKSSQAPKLLFHYYDKDFNNEADTPDNFQSRRPNTSFCFLDIRSPGLGDTAMYLCATAGGLALSYEQYFGPGTRLTVT.

The chain employs TRBV24-1 and TRBJ2-5; D is ambiguous. This CDR3 is 13 amino acids long. The V end lost 5 bases, the J end lost 3 bases, and 9 bases lay between the germline ends. Germline V lookup: CDR1 KGHDR, CDR2 SFDVKD. The CDR3 here is CATSGHMEETQYF. CDR3 bases: TGTGCCACCAGTGGTCACATGGAAGAGACCCAGTACTTC.